This entry is about one T cell receptor beta chain. This entry comes from a study of PD-L1 blockade in urothelial cancer. The ends were cut back, 2 bases at V and 3 bases at J, with 11 bases in the middle. Germline V gene lookup returns CDR1 SGHTA and CDR2 FQGTGA. The CDR3 runs to 15 residues. Locally advanced or metastatic urothelial carcinoma affected all patients. The data were produced by immunoSEQ multiplex PCR, yet TCRdb's version contains in-frame clones alone and is incomplete. In the table there are about 84,000 clones, 90% to 95% of which are singletons. The input for sequencing was PBMCs, taken around atezolizumab (anti-PD-L1) treatment. The V call is TRBV7-3, the J call TRBJ2-1; D is possibly TRBD1 (5 bases). The TCR was taken from a man between 60 and 75 years old with urothelial cancer. Here the CDR3 DNA reads TGTGCCAGCAGCTTATGGGGCACAAGCTACAATGAGCAGTTCTTC. Protein sequence: CASSLWGTSYNEQFF.